This T cell receptor beta chain was sequenced during a study of T cell repertoires in cytomegalovirus infection. TCRdb used MiXCR to reprocess the reads, holding one entry per CDR3 protein. There are about 830,000 distinct CDR3 sequences in the sample; about 33% occur only once, and 9.5% to 15% lies in the top ten. In regard to this clonotype: The antigen is not known.

The sequenced sample was cultured CD8+ T cells from PBMCs, obtained from culture after CMV antigen stimulation. This receptor was identified in a human donor in good health (CMV status not recorded). Some clones in this sample may be carry-over from other donors' samples.

CDR3 protein: CASSLLGLPDTQYF. CDR3 nucleotide sequence: TGTGCCAGCAGTCTTCTCGGTCTCCCAGATACGCAGTATTTT. The rearrangement links TRBV7-9 to TRBJ2-3, with no clear D. Trimming took off 6 bases at V and 4 bases at J, with 14 bases between the two ends. In germline, CDR1 is SEHNR, CDR2 FQNEAQ (reference sequence). The CDR3 is 14 residues long.